This TCR beta chain is from a study of T cells in Graves' hyperthyroidism and ophthalmopathy. RNA transcripts gave rise to amplified TCR beta CDR3 regions. Initially, a first-round RT-PCR of the TCR CDR3 employed the HTBI primer set. One entry per CDR3 protein, called by TCRdb with MiXCR from the multiplex PCR reads. The sample contains around 600,000 distinct CDR3 sequences, approximately 15% of which appear only once. The sequence was obtained from a woman between 18 and 29 years old with Graves' ophthalmopathy. Sequences were obtained from blood.

CDR3 region: CASSPSWDRVYTEAFF. DNA of the CDR3: TGTGCCAGCTCACCTTCGTGGGACAGGGTGTACACTGAAGCTTTCTTT. The chain carries TRBV18 and TRBJ1-1; 9 positions match TRBD1. From germline, CDR1 is KGHSH and CDR2 LQKENI. J lost 3 bases, V lost 3 bases, and 8 bases had no gene match. This CDR3 has 16 residues.